This TCR beta chain was identified in a study of PD-1 blockade in classical Hodgkin lymphoma. Findings and limits, study-wide: Why the repertoires differ is still unclear, perhaps disease activity or prior therapy. Newly diagnosed patients were said to have less baseline TCR diversity than healthy donors did.

Regarding time point: newly diagnosed, previously untreated cHL patient sample. Comparators were PBMCs taken from newly diagnosed, untreated classical Hodgkin lymphoma. As for this clone: The antigen is unknown.

V lost 2 bases to trimming and J lost 9 bases; unmatched junction nucleotides: 7. CDR3 length: 14 residues. The germline V gene encodes CDR1 WNHNN and CDR2 SYGVQD (reference sequence). Some clones are missing from TCRdb's copy, which holds only in-frame ones; the method was immunoSEQ multiplex PCR. The sample contains around 30,000 clones, 90% to 95% of which appear only once. The source of this sequence is a human donor with classical Hodgkin lymphoma. Sequenced input: peripheral blood mononuclear cells (PBMCs). The chain couples TRBV10-1 to TRBJ2-1; 7 bases align to TRBD2. The CDR3 here is CASSEAGAGGEQFF. DNA for the CDR3: TGCGCCAGCAGTGAGGCGGGAGCTGGGGGTGAGCAGTTCTTC.